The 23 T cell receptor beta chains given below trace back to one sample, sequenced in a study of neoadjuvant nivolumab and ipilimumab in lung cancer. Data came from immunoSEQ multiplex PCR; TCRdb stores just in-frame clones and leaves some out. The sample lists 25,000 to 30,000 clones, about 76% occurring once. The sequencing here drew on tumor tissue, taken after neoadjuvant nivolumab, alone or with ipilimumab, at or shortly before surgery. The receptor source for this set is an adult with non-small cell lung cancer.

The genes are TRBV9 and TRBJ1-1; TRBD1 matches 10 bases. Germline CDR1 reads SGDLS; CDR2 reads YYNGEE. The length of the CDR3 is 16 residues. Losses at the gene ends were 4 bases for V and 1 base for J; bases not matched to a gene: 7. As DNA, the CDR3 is TGTGCCAGCAGCCCGAGACAGGGGGCGGGGAACACTGAAGCTTTCTTT. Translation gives CASSPRQGAGNTEAFF.

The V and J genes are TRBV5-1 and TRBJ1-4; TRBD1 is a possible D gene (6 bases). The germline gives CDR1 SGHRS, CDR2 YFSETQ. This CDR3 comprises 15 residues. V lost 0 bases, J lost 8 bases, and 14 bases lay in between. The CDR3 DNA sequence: TGCGCCAGCAGCTTGGCGGGGGGCGAAGGAGAAAAACTGTTTTTT. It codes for CASSLAGGEGEKLFF.

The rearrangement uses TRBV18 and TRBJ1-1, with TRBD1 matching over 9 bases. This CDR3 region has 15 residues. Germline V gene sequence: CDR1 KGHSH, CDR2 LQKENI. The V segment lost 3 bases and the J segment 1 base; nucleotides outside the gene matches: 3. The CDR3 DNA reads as TGTGCCAGCTCACCCGGGACAGGGACGAACACTGAAGCTTTCTTT. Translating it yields CASSPGTGTNTEAFF.

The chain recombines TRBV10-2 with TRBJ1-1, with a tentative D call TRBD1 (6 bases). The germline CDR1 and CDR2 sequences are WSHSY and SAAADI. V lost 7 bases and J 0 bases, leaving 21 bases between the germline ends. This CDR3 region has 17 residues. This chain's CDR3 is CASNPWNRVKVNTEAFF. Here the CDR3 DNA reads TGCGCCAGCAATCCATGGAACAGGGTAAAGGTGAACACTGAAGCTTTCTTT.

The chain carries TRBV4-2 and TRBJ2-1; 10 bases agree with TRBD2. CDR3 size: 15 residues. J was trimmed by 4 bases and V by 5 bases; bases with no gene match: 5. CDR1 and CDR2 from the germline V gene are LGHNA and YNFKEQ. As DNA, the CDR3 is TGTGCCAGCAGCGCGACTAGCGGGCCATACAATGAGCAGTTCTTC. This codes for CASSATSGPYNEQFF.

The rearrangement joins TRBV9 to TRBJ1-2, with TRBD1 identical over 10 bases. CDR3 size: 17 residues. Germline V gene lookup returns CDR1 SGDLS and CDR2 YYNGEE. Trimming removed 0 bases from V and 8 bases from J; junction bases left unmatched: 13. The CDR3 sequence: CASSVDAAGQGKRGYTF. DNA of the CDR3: TGTGCCAGCAGCGTAGACGCAGCGGGACAGGGGAAACGGGGCTACACCTTC. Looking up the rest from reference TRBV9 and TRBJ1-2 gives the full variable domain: DSGVTQTPKHLITATGQRVTLRCSPRSGDLSVYWYQQSLDQGLQFLIQYYNGEERAKGNILERFSAQQFPDLHSELNLSSLELGDSALYFCASSVDAAGQGKRGYTFGSGTRLTVV.

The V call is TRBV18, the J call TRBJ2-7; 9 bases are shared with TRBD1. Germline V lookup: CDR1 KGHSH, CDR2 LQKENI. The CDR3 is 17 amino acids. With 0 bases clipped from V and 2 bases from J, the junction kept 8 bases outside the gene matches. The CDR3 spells CASSPPHSGTGPYEQYF. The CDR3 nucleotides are TGTGCCAGCTCACCACCGCACTCCGGGACAGGGCCCTACGAGCAGTACTTC.

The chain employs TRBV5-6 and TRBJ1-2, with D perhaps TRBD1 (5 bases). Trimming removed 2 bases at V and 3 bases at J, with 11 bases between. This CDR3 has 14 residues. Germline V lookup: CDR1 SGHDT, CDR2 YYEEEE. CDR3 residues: CASSLVGDHYGYTF. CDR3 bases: TGTGCCAGCAGCTTAGTAGGGGATCACTATGGCTACACCTTC.

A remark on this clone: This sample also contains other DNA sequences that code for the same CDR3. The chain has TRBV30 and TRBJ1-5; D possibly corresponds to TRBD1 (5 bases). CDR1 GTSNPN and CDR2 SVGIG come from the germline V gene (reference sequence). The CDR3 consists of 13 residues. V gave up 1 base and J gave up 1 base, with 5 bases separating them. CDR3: CAWSGDSNQPQHF. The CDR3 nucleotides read TGTGCCTGGAGTGGGGACAGCAATCAGCCCCAGCATTTT.

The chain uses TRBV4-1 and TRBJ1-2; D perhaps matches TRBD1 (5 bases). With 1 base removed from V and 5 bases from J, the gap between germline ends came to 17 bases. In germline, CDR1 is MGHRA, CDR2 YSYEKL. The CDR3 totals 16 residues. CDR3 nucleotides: TGCGCCAGCAGCCAAGCGTTGGGGCAGGGATTTTATGGCTACACCTTC. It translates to CASSQALGQGFYGYTF.

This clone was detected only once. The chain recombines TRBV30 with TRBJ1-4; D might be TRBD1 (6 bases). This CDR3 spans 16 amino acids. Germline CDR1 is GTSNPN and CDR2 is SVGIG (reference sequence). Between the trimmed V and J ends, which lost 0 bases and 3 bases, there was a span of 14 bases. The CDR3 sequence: CAWSVLRGAANEKLFF. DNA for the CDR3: TGTGCCTGGAGTGTACTGCGGGGGGCGGCTAATGAAAAACTGTTTTTT.

The CDR3 DNA reads as TGTGCCAGCAGTTTCGGAGGGGGGGGCAATCAGCCCCAGCATTTT. Its translation: CASSFGGGGNQPQHF. The rearrangement joins TRBV28 to TRBJ1-5, with D tentatively TRBD1 (6 bases). The V gene's germline CDR1 is MDHEN and CDR2 SYDVKM. The CDR3 is 15 residues long. V dropped 3 bases and J dropped 2 bases, with 11 bases sitting between them.

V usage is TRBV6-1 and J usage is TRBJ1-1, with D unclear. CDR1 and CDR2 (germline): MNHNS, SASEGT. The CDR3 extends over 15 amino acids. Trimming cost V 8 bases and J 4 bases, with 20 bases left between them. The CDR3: CASHKGRVRGTEAFF. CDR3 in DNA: TGTGCCAGCCACAAAGGGAGGGTTCGCGGCACTGAAGCTTTCTTT.

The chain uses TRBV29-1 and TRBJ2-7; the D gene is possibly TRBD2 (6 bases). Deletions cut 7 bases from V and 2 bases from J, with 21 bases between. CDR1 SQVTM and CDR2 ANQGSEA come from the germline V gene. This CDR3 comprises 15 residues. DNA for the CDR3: TGCAGCGCCTTCGGGGAGGCGGGGAGCGCCTACGAGCAGTACTTC. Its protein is CSAFGEAGSAYEQYF.

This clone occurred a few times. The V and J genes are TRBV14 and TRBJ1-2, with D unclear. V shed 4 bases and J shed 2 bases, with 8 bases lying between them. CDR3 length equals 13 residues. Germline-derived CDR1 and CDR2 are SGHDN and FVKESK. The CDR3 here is CASSPDENYGYTF. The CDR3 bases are TGTGCCAGCAGCCCCGACGAGAACTATGGCTACACCTTC.

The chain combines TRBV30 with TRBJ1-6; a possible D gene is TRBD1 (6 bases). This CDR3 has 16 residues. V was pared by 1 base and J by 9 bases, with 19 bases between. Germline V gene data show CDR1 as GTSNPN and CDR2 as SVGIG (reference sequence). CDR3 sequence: CAWSAGHFATGSPLHF. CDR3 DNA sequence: TGTGCCTGGAGTGCGGGACATTTCGCCACCGGTTCACCCCTCCACTTT.

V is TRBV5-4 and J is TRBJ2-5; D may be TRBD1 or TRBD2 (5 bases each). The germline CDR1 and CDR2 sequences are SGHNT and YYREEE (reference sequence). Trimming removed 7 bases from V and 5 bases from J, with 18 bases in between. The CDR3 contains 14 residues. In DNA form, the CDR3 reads TGTGCCAGCCAGCTGGGCCCAGAGGGGGAGACCCAGTACTTC. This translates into CASQLGPEGETQYF.

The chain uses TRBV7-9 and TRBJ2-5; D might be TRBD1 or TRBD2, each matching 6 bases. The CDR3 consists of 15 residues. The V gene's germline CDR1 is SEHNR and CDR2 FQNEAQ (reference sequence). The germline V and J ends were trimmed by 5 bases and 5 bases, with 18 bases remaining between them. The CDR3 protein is CASSRAAQGRETQYF. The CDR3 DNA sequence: TGTGCCAGCAGCCGCGCCGCGCAGGGGAGGGAGACCCAGTACTTC.

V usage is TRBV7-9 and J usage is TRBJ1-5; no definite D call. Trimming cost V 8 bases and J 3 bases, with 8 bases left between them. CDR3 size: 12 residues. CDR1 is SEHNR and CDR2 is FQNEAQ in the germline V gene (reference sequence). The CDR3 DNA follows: TGTGCCAGCGGGCTGCCCAATCAGCCCCAGCATTTT. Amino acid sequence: CASGLPNQPQHF.

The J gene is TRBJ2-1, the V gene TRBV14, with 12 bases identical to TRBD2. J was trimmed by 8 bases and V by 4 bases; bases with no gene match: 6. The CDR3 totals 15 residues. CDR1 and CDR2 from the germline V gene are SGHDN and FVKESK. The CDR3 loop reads CASSPWTSGVYEQFF. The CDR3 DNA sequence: TGTGCCAGCAGCCCCTGGACTAGCGGGGTCTATGAGCAGTTCTTC.

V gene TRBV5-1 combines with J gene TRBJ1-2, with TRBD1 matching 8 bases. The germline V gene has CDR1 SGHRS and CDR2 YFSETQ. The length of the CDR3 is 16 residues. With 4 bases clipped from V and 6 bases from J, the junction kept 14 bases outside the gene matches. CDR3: CASSQQPGGQVDGYTF. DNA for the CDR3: TGCGCCAGCAGCCAACAACCAGGGGGCCAGGTGGATGGCTACACCTTC.

The CDR3 reads CASSYSASSGNTIYF. CDR3 DNA: TGTGCCAGCAGTTACTCCGCCAGCTCTGGAAACACCATATATTTT. The chain has TRBV6-5 and TRBJ1-3; unclear D gene. The germline V gene has CDR1 MNHEY and CDR2 SVGAGI. Trimming cost V 0 bases and J 0 bases, with 6 bases left between them. The CDR3 runs to 15 residues.

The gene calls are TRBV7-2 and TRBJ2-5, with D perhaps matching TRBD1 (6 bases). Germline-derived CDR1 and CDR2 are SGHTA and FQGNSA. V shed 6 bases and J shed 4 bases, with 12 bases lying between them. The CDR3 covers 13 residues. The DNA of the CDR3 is TGTGCCAGCAGATCCAGGGGCCGAGAGACCCAGTACTTC. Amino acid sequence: CASRSRGRETQYF.